The next 6 T cell receptor beta chains were all read from a single sample in a study of graft-versus-host responses after intestinal transplantation. TCRdb keeps only in-frame clones here, not all; method: immunoSEQ multiplex PCR. This table has 130,000 to 150,000 clones, 85% to 95% appearing once. No antigen is known for these receptors. The sequencing used unstimulated CD4+ T cells sorted from spleen or lymph node cells, collected before intestinal transplant. These receptors all stem from a human donor who received an intestinal transplant.

The V and J genes are TRBV6-6 and TRBJ1-2, with 8 bases identical to TRBD1. The CDR3 is made up of 14 amino acids. After removal of 6 bases from V and 4 bases from J, the junction contained 7 bases not matched to a gene. CDR1 MNHNY and CDR2 SVGAGI come from the germline V gene (reference sequence). CDR3 loop: CASRLDTGGYGYTF. In DNA, the CDR3 is TGTGCCAGCAGACTGGATACAGGGGGCTATGGCTACACCTTC.

The J gene is TRBJ2-7, the V gene TRBV5-1; TRBD2 aligns across 11 bases. The CDR3 has 16 residues. Germline lookup yields CDR1 SGHRS and CDR2 YFSETQ. The junction had 8 bases not matched to a gene; V was cut back by 4 bases and J by 2 bases. CDR3 in amino acids: CASSPPTSGAAYEQYF. The CDR3 bases are TGCGCCAGCAGCCCCCCGACTAGCGGGGCGGCCTACGAGCAGTACTTC.

With respect to this clone: Mismatch with germline at one junction end may stem from a read error. The chain carries TRBV4-1 and TRBJ2-5, with TRBD2 matching 8 bases. This CDR3 has 16 amino acids. CDR1 and CDR2 from the germline V gene are MGHRA and YSYEKL. CDR3 nucleotides: TGTGCCAGCAGTTCCGTAGCGGGACTACACGGGGAGACCCAGTACTTC. Its protein product is CASSSVAGLHGETQYF.

The chain couples TRBV18 to TRBJ2-5, with a weak D call TRBD1 (6 bases). The DNA end is a closer match to TRBJ2-7, so the J assignment may be wrong. Germline V CDR1 and CDR2: KGHSH, LQKENI. This CDR3 region has 14 residues. The CDR3 DNA reads as TGTGCCAGCTCACCACCGGGACAAATATACGAGCAGTACTTC. Encoded protein: CASSPPGQIYEQYF.

This clone was seen just once. This chain connects TRBV28 to TRBJ2-7, with a tentative D call TRBD1 (5 bases). Trimming left V 2 bases short and J 3 bases short, with 14 bases between. Germline loops: CDR1 MDHEN, CDR2 SYDVKM. The CDR3 sequence is 15 residues long. The CDR3 loop is CASSLGPREVYEQYF. CDR3 DNA: TGTGCCAGCAGTTTAGGTCCCAGGGAAGTCTACGAGCAGTACTTC.

The chain carries TRBV7-8 and TRBJ1-5; tentative D call: TRBD1 (5 bases). There are 14 residues in the CDR3. Trimming pared 4 bases from V and 4 bases from J, leaving 11 bases between. Germline CDR1 SGHVS, CDR2 FQNEAQ. CDR3 region: CASSSQGGNQPQHF. CDR3 nucleotides: TGTGCCAGCAGCTCGCAGGGTGGGAATCAGCCCCAGCATTTT.